This T cell receptor beta chain was recorded in a study of blood T cell repertoires in COVID-19 (dated by TCRdb to 2020 to 2022). Regarding the research as a whole: Samples from collaborators originated in the United States, Italy and Spain and spanned both the acute and convalescent phases of COVID-19. The material from the prospective study consisted of cDNA or gDNA derived from T cells, B-cell-depleted T cells, or PBMCs. The sample metadata nearly always contained a de-identified subject ID, COVID-19 status, age in years and sex. Where HLA class I and class II types were available, the types were taken from metadata supplied by the sample provider, not from assay-based typing. Deeply sampled blood TCRbeta repertoires from subjects exposed to, actively infected with, or recovered from COVID-19 were included in the dataset. Samples came from the ongoing ImmuneRACE study (first 160 participants) plus 1,254 subjects from 6 global collaborators. The repertoires were released in a freely available public database intended as a resource for research on the immune response to SARS-CoV-2.

TCRbeta CDR3 regions were amplified from genomic DNA using the immunoSEQ Assay, a bias-controlled multiplex PCR. In the authors' own workflow: Within the assay, amplification of reference gene primers was used to estimate how many nucleated cells each sample contained. To quantify the absolute abundance of each unique TCRbeta CDR3 rearrangement, sequence reads were collapsed and filtered. For each sample, productive Simpson clonality was calculated by taking the square root of Simpson's diversity index across productive rearrangements. This is the immuneACCESS table as TCRdb keeps it, with only in-frame sequences that have V and J called. A part of the clones is gone; compared with another copy, unresolved V genes explain less than half, and the rest is unexplained. The D gene and trimming were derived from the DNA, and the V and J assignments and clone size from that table. Here the sample has about 21,000 clones; roughly 85% occur a single time. Roughly 30% of the sample is taken by the ten largest.

The collaborating institutions used their own protocols to collect whole blood in K2EDTA tubes. Collaborator samples were shipped for TCRbeta analysis as frozen whole blood, isolated PBMCs, or DNA extracted from either sample type. Of note for this clone: Its antigen specificity is not known. No clone much larger than this one lies a single base away; base qualities are absent.

Its CDR3 holds 11 amino acids, cysteine through phenylalanine. CDR3 DNA is the only sequence kept; it has 33 bases, read in frame from the first base. Relative to germline, V is 3 bases shorter and J is 7 bases shorter, with 7 bases between their ends. CDR1 and CDR2, looked up from the germline V gene, are SGDLS and YYNGEE. Broader findings and caveats from the paper: Clinical and demographic metadata were provided uncurated, with the amount varying by source and participant.

The specimen was peripheral blood. This sequence was found in a human donor with active COVID-19. The donor label of this sample is uncertain. The rearranged segments are TRBV9 and TRBJ1-1; the D segment could be TRBD1, given 6 matching bases. The DNA sequence reads TGTGCCAGCAGCGCGGACAGTGAAGCTTTCTTT. Its protein product is CASSADSEAFF.